Here is one TCR beta chain with its context. Authors' analysis steps: Using reference gene primer amplification, nucleated cell counts were estimated. The table came from immunoSEQ multiplex PCR; TCRdb's copy has only in-frame clones and leaves some out. V and J calls and clone size are copied from that table; D and trimming were computed from the DNA. Seen here are fewer than 3,000 clones, roughly 87% observed once, and the top ten hold about a sixth. The CDR3 runs to 15 residues. The V gene lost 1 base and the J gene lost 8 bases, with 15 bases spanning the gap. Germline CDR1 SGHAT, CDR2 FQDESV (reference sequence). These data are taken from a study of blood T cell repertoires in COVID-19. At the level of the study: Samples came from the United States, Italy and Spain, spanning acute and convalescent COVID-19. Sample material is recorded as cDNA or gDNA derived from T cells, B-cell-depleted T cells, or PBMCs.

The rearrangement uses TRBV11-1 and TRBJ2-1; TRBD1 is a possible D gene (7 bases). The origin of this receptor is a man aged 70 or older with active COVID-19. The sequencing input was peripheral blood. CDR3 sequence: CASSLGRGRIDEQFF. DNA for the CDR3: TGTGCCAGCAGCTTAGGGAGGGGGCGAATCGATGAGCAGTTCTTC.